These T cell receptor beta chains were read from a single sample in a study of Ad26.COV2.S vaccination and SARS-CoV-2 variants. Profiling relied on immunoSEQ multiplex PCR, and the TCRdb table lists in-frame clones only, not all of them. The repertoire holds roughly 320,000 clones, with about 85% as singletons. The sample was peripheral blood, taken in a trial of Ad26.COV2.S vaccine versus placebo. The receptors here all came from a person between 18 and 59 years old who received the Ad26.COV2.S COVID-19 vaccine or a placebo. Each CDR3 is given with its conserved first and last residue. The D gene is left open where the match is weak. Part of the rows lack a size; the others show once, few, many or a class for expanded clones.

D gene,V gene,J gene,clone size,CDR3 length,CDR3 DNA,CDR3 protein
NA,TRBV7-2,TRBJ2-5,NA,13,TGTGCCAGCAACGAGCGGATACGGGAGACCCAGTACTTC,CASNERIRETQYF
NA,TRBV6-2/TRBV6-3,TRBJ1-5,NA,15,TGTGCCAGCAGTTACTCGATTAGTTTCGCCCAGCCCCAGCATTTT,CASSYSISFAQPQHF
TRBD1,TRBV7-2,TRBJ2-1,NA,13,TGTGCCAGCAGCACTAGGGGGGGGACAGGGTTGTTCTTC,CASSTRGGTGLFF
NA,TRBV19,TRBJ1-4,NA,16,TGTGCCAGTAGTATGGGGCAGGGAGGATCGACTGAAAAACTGTTTTTT,CASSMGQGGSTEKLFF
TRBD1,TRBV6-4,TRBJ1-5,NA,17,TGTGCCAGCAGTGACACCCCAAAGGACAGGTCGAATCAGCCCCAGCATTTT,CASSDTPKDRSNQPQHF
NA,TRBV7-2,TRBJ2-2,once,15,TGTGCCAGCAGCTTAGTTTATAGTGTCCCCGGGGAGCTGTTTTTT,CASSLVYSVPGELFF
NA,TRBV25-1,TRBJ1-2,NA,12,TGTGCCAGCAGAGATTTAGGGGGTGGCTACACCTTC,CASRDLGGGYTF
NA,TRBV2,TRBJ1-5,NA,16,TGTGCCAGCCACACCTCCCGCGGAGATAGCAATCAGCCCCAGCATTTT,CASHTSRGDSNQPQHF
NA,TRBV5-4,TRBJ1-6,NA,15,TGTGCCAGCAGCTGGGCGGGGGACTATAATTCACCCCTCCACTTT,CASSWAGDYNSPLHF
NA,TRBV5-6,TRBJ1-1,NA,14,TGTGCCAGCAGCTTTAGGGGGTTGGACACTGAAGCTTTCTTT,CASSFRGLDTEAFF
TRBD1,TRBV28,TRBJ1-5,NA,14,TGTGCCAGCAGAGGGGACAGGGGGCAACAGCCCCAGCATTTT,CASRGDRGQQPQHF
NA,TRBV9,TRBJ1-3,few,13,TGTGCCAGCAGCGTATCTCAGGAAAACACCATATATTTT,CASSVSQENTIYF
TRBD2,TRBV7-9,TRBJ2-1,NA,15,TGTGCCAGCAGCTTAGGAGCGACTAGCGAAAATGAGCAGTTCTTC,CASSLGATSENEQFF
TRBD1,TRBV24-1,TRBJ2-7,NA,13,TGTGCCACACGGGGACAGGGTGGCTACGAGCAGTACTTC,CATRGQGGYEQYF
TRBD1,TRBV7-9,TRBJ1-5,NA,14,TGTGCCAGCAGCCCGGGACAGATGGACCAGCCCCAGCATTTT,CASSPGQMDQPQHF
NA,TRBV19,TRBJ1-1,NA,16,TGTGCCAGTAGTTCAATCAGGGCAGAATTGAACACTGAAGCTTTCTTT,CASSSIRAELNTEAFF
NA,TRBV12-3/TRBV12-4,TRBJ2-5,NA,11,TGTGCCAGCAGTGCCCTAGAGACCCAGTACTTC,CASSALETQYF
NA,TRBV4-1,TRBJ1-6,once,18,TGCGCCAGCAGCCCAGACATGCGGGGCGGAGGGGTAAATTCACCCCTCCACTTT,CASSPDMRGGGVNSPLHF
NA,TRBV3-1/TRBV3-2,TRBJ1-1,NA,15,TGTGCCAGCAGCCGGGGGGGCGTAGGGTACACTGAAGCTTTCTTT,CASSRGGVGYTEAFF
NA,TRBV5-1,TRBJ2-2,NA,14,TGCGCCAGCAGCTTGGACAGAAACACCGGGGAGCTGTTTTTT,CASSLDRNTGELFF
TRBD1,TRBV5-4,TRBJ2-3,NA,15,TGTGCCAGCAGCTTGGGAACAGGGGGCACAGATACGCAGTATTTT,CASSLGTGGTDTQYF
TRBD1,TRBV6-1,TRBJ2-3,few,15,TGTGCCAGCAGTTTCCGGACAGGTTACACAGATACGCAGTATTTT,CASSFRTGYTDTQYF